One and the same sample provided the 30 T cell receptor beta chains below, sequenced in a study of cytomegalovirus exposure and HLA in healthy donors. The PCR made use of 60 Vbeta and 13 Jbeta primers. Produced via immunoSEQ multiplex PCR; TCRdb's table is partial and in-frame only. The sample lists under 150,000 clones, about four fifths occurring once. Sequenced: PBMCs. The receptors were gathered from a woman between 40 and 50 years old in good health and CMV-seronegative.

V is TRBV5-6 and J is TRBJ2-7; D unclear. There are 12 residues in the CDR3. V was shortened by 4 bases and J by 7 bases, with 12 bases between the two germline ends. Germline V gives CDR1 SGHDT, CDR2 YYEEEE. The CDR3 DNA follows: TGTGCCAGCAGCCGTGAAACATATGAGCAGTACTTC. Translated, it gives CASSRETYEQYF.

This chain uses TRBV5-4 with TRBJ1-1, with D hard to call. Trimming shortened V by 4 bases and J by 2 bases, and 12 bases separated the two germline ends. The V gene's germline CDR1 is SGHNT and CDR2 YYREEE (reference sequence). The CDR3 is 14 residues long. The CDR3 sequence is CASSQAPTNTEAFF. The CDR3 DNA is TGTGCCAGCAGCCAAGCCCCCACCAACACTGAAGCTTTCTTT.

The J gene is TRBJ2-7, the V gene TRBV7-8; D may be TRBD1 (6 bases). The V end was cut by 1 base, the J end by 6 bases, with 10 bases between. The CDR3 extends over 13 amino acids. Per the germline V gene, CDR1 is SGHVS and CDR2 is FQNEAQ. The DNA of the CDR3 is TGTGCCAGCAGCTTAGACAGGGTTGGCGAGCAGTACTTC. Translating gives CASSLDRVGEQYF.

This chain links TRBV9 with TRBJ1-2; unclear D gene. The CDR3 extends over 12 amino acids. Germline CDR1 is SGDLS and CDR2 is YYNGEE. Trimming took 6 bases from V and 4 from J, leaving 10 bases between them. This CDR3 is CASKRVPYGYTF. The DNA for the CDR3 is TGTGCCAGCAAGCGGGTACCCTATGGCTACACCTTC.

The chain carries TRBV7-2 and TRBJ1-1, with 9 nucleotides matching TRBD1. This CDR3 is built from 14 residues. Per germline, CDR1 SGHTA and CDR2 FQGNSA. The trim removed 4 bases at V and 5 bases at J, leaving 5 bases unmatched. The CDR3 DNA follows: TGTGCCAGCAGCTGGGACAGGGATTTTACTGAAGCTTTCTTT. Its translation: CASSWDRDFTEAFF.

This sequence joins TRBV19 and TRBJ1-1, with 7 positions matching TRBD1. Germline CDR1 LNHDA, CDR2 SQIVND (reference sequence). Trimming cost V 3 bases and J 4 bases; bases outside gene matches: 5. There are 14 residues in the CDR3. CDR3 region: CASSIDRVGTEAFF. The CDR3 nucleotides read TGTGCCAGTAGTATCGACAGGGTAGGCACTGAAGCTTTCTTT.

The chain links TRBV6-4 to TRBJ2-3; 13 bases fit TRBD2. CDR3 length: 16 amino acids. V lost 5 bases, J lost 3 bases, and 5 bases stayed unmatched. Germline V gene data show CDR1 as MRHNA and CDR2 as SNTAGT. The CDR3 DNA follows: TGTGCCAGCAGTAGACTAGCGGGAGGAAATACAGATACGCAGTATTTT. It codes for CASSRLAGGNTDTQYF.

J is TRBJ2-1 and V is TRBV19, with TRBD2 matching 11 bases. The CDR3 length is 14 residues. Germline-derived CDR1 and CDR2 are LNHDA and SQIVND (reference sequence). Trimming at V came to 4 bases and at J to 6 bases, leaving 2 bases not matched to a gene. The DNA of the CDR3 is TGTGCCAGTAGTAGTAGCGGGGGGGCCAATGAGCAGTTCTTC. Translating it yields CASSSSGGANEQFF.

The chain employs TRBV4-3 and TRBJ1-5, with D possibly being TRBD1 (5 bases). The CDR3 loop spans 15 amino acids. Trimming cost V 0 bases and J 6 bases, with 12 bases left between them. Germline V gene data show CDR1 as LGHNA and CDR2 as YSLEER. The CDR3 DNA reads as TGCGCCAGCAGCCAAGACGCAGGGAAAGGTCAGCCCCAGCATTTT. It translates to CASSQDAGKGQPQHF.

The CDR3 is CASSPSPLQGCGYTF. In DNA, the CDR3 is TGTGCCAGCAGTCCCTCTCCCTTACAGGGGTGTGGCTACACCTTC. V gene TRBV6-6 combines with J gene TRBJ1-2, with 7 positions matching TRBD1. This CDR3 is 15 amino acids long. J was trimmed by 7 bases and V by 5 bases; bases with no gene match: 13. Germline assignment: CDR1 MNHNY and CDR2 SVGAGI (reference sequence).

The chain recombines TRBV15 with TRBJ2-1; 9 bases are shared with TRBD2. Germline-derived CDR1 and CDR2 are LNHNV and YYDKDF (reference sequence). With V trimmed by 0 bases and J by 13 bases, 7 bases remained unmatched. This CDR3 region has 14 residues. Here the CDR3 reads CATSRDKTSGTQFF. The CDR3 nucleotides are TGTGCCACCAGCAGAGATAAGACTAGCGGAACCCAGTTCTTC.

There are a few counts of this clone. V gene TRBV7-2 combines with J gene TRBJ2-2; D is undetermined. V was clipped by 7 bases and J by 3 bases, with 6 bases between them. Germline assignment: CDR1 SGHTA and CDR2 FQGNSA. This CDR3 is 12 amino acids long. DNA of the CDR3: TGTGCCAGCACCACAGACACCGGGGAGCTGTTTTTT. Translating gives CASTTDTGELFF.

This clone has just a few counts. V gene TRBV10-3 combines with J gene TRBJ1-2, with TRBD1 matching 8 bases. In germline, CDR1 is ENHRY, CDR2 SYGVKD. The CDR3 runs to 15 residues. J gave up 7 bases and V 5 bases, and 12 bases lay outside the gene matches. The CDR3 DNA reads TGTGCCATCAGTTCCCCTGGACAGGGACGGGGTGGCTACACCTTC. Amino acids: CAISSPGQGRGGYTF.

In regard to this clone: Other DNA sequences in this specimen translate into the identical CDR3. This CDR3 reads CASSRDIMRDTF. CDR3 sequence (DNA): TGTGCCAGCAGCCGGGACATAATGAGAGACACCTTC. The gene calls are TRBV2 and TRBJ1-2; weak D call: TRBD1 (6 bases). Trimming stripped 6 bases from V and 12 bases from J, with 17 bases between. Germline V gene data show CDR1 as SNHLY and CDR2 as FYNNEI. The CDR3 is made up of 12 amino acids.

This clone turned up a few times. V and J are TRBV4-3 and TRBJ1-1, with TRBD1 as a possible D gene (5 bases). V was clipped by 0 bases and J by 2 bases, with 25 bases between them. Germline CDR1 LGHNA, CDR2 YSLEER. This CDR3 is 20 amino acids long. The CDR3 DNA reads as TGCGCCAGCAGCCAAGACTACTTCGGAAGGGCCCGAAGGACAAACACTGAAGCTTTCTTT. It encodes CASSQDYFGRARRTNTEAFF.

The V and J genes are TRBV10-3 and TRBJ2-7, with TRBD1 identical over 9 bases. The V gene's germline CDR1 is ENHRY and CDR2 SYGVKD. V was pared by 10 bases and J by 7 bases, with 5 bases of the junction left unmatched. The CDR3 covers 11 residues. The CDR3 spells CATQGAGEQYF. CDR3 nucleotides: TGTGCCACACAGGGGGCGGGGGAGCAGTACTTC.

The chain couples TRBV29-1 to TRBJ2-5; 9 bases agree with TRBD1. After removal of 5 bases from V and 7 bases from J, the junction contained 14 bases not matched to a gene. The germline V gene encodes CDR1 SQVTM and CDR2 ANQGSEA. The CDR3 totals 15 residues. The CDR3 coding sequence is TGCAGCGTTTGGACCCGGGACAGGGATTTAGGGACCCAGTACTTC. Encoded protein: CSVWTRDRDLGTQYF. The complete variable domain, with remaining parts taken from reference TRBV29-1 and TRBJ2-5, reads SAVISQKPSRDICQRGTSLTIQCQVDSQVTMMFWYRQQPGQSLTLIATANQGSEATYESGFVIDKFPISRPNLTFSTLTVSNMSPEDSSIYLCSVWTRDRDLGTQYFGPGTRLLVL.

The CDR3 DNA follows: TGCGCCAGCAGCCTGGCCGGGACTAGCGGAGCCCAGGATACGCAGTATTTT. Its translation is CASSLAGTSGAQDTQYF. The chain carries TRBV5-1 and TRBJ2-3; TRBD2 aligns across 11 bases. After removal of 4 bases from V and 6 bases from J, the junction contained 13 bases not matched to a gene. The CDR3 covers 17 residues. Germline CDR1 reads SGHRS; CDR2 reads YFSETQ.

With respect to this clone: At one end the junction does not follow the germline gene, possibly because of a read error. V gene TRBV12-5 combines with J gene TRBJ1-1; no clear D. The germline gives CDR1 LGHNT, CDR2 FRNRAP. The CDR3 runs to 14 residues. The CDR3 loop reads CAGGPPTQRTEAFF. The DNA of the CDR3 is TGTGCTGGTGGTCCTCCAACGCAGCGCACTGAAGCTTTCTTT.

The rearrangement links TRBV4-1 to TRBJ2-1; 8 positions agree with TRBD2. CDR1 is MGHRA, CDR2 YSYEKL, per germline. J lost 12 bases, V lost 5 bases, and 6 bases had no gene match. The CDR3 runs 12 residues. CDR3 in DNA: TGCGCCAGCAGCACGACCGGGGGGGGGCAGTTCTTC. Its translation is CASSTTGGGQFF.

The CDR3 is CASRRSRDRGPNQPQHF. The CDR3 region has the DNA TGTGCCAGCAGGCGATCCCGGGACAGGGGGCCCAATCAGCCCCAGCATTTT. The J gene is TRBJ1-5, the V gene TRBV27, with 12 bases matching TRBD1. This CDR3 contains 17 residues. With 6 bases clipped from V and 3 bases from J, the junction kept 9 bases outside the gene matches. Germline assignment: CDR1 MNHEY and CDR2 SMNVEV (reference sequence).

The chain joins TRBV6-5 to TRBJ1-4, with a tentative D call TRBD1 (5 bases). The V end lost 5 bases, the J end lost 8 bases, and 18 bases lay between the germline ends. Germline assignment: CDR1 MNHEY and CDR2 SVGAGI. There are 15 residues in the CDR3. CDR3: CASSRSDSVPEKLFF. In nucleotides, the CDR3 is TGTGCCAGCAGTCGGAGCGACAGTGTGCCAGAAAAACTGTTTTTT.

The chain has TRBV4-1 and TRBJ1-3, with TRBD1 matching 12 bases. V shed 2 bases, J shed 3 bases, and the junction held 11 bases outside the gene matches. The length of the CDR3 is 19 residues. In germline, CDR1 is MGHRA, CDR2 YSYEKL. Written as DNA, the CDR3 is TGCGCCAGCAGCCAACCCTCTGGGGACAGGGGGCATGGTGGAAACACCATATATTTT. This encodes CASSQPSGDRGHGGNTIYF.

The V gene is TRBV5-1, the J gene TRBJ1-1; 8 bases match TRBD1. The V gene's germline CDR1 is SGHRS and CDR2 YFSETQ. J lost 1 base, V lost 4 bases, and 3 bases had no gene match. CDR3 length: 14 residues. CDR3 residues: CASSIQGGNTEAFF. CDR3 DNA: TGCGCCAGCAGCATACAGGGGGGGAACACTGAAGCTTTCTTT.

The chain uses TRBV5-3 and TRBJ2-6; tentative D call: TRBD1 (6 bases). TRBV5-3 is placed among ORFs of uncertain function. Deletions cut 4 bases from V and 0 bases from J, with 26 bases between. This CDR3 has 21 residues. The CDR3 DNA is TGTGCCAGAAGCGAGAGGAGACCAGACAGGATCTTTGCCTCTGGGGCCAACGTCCTGACTTTC. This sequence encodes CARSERRPDRIFASGANVLTF.

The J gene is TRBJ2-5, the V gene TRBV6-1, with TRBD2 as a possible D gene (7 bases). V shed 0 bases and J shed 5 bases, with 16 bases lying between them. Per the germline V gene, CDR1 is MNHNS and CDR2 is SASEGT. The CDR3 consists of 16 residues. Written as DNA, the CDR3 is TGTGCCAGCAGTGAAGCGGGGGGGCGGGGTGGGGAGACCCAGTACTTC. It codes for CASSEAGGRGGETQYF.

The CDR3 loop is CASNPTGYYNEQFF. As DNA, the CDR3 is TGTGCCAGCAATCCGACGGGTTATTACAATGAGCAGTTCTTC. The chain has TRBV9 and TRBJ2-1; D remains ambiguous. There are 14 residues in the CDR3. Deletions cut 6 bases from V and 4 bases from J, with 14 bases between. In germline, CDR1 is SGDLS, CDR2 YYNGEE. Full variable domain (rest looked up from reference TRBV9 and TRBJ2-1): DSGVTQTPKHLITATGQRVTLRCSPRSGDLSVYWYQQSLDQGLQFLIQYYNGEERAKGNILERFSAQQFPDLHSELNLSSLELGDSALYFCASNPTGYYNEQFFGPGTRLTVL.

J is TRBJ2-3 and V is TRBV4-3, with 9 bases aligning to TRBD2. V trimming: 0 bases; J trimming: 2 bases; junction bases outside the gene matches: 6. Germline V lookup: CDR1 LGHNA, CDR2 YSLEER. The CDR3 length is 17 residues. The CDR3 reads CASSQDYPSGTTDTQYF. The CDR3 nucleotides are TGCGCCAGCAGCCAAGATTATCCTAGCGGGACCACAGATACGCAGTATTTT.

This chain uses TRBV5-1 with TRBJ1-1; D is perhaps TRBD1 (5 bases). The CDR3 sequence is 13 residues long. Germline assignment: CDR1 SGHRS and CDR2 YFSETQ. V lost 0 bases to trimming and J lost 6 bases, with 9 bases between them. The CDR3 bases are TGCGCCAGCAGCTTGGCCCCGGGGGCTGAAGCTTTCTTT. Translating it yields CASSLAPGAEAFF.

The CDR3 DNA reads TGTGCCAGCAGCCCCCGGGACTGGAGCACAGATACGCAGTATTTT. Translation: CASSPRDWSTDTQYF. The J gene is TRBJ2-3, the V gene TRBV9, with D perhaps matching TRBD2 (6 bases). CDR1 is SGDLS, CDR2 YYNGEE, per germline. The CDR3 sequence is 15 residues long. V lost 4 bases and J 0 bases, leaving 12 bases between the germline ends.